The source of this T cell receptor (beta chain) is a study of T cell responses to AZD1222 COVID-19 vaccine. Across the whole study: The analysis combined second doses at about 4 or about 12 weeks.

The CDR3 extends over 18 amino acids. V dropped 0 bases and J dropped 1 base, with 16 bases sitting between them. Germline lookup yields CDR1 PRHDT and CDR2 FYEKMQ (reference sequence). Sequencing used immunoSEQ multiplex PCR; TCRdb keeps in-frame clones, though not all of them. The table shows fewer than 150,000 clones, with roughly 87% occurring only once. Study-wide results and limits: Reportedly, nearly half of unique spike TCRs recognized epitopes outside B.1.351/B.1.1.7 mutations.

In its sample, this clone was seen a few times. Its antigen is unknown. The rearrangement uses TRBV13 and TRBJ1-3, with a weak D call TRBD1 (5 bases). The source material was peripheral blood, sampled on day 0 of AZD1222 vaccination. This sequence was found in an adult in good health. The CDR3 loop is CASSLGVRDSLSGNTIYF. DNA for the CDR3: TGTGCCAGCAGCTTAGGGGTCAGGGACTCCTTATCTGGAAACACCATATATTTT.